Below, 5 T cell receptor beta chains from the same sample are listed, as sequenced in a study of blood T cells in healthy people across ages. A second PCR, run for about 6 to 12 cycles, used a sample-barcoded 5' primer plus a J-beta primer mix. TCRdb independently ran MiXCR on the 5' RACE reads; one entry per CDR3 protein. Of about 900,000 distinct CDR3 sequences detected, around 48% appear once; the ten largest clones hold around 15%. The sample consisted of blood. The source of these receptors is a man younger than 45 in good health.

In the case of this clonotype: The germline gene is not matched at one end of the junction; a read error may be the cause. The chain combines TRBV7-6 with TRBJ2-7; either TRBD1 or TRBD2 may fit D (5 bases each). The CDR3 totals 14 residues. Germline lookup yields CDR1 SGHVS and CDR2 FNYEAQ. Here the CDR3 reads CTSSPRDVAYEQYF. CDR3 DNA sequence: TGTACCAGCAGCCCTAGGGACGTAGCCTACGAGCAGTACTTC.

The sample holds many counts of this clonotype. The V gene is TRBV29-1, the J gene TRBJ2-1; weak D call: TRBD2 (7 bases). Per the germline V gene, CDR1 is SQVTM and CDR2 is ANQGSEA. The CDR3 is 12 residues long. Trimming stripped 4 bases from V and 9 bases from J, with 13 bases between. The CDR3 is CSVGGGGREQFF. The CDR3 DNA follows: TGCAGCGTTGGAGGGGGAGGGCGTGAGCAGTTCTTC.

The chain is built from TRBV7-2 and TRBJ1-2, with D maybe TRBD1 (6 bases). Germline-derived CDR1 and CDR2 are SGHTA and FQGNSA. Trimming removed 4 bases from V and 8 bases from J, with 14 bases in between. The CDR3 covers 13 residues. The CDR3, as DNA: TGTGCCAGCAGCTCCCTGGACAGCTCCGGCTACACCTTC. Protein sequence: CASSSLDSSGYTF.

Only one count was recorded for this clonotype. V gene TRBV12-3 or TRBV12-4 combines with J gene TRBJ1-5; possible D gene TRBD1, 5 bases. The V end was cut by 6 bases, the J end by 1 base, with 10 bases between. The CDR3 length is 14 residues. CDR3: CASSKRDSNQPQHF. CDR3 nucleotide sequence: TGTGCCAGCAGCAAGCGGGACAGCAATCAGCCCCAGCATTTT.

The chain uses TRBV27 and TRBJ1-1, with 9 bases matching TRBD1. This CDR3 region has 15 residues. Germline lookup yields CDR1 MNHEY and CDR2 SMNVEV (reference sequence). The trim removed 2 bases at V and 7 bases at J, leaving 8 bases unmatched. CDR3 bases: TGTGCCAGCAGTTTAGCGACAGGGGGTAGTATTGAAGCTTTCTTT. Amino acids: CASSLATGGSIEAFF.